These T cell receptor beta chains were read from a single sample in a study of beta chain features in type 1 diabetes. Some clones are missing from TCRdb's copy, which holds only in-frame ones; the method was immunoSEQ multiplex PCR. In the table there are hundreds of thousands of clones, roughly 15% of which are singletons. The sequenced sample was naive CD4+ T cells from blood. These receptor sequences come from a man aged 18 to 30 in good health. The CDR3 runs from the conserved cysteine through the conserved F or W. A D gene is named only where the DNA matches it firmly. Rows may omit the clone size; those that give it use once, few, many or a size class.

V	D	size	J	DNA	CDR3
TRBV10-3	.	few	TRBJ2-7	TGTGCCCACCAGGACAGAGACGAGCAGTACTTC	CAHQDRDEQYF
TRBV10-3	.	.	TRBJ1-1	TGTGCCATCAGTGAGCGGAGGGGCACTGAAGCTTTCTTT	CAISERRGTEAFF
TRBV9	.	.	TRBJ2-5	TGTGCCAGCAGCGCTGCGGGACACTGGGAGACCCAGTACTTC	CASSAAGHWETQYF
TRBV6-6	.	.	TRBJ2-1	TGTGCCAGCAGCCAAACGGAACGGCCTATTTGGCAGTTCTTC	CASSQTERPIWQFF
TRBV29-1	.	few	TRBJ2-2	TGCAGCGTTGAAGACCGTCTTAGCGGCGCGAACACCGGGGAGCTGTTTTTT	CSVEDRLSGANTGELFF
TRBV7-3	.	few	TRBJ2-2	TGTGCCAGCAGCTTAACGTGGACCGGGGAGCTGTTTTTT	CASSLTWTGELFF
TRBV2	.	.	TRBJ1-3	TGTGCCAGCAGTGTTCAGGGCTTCTCTGGAAACACCATATATTTT	CASSVQGFSGNTIYF
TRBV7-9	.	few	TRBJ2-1	TGTGCCAGCAGCTGGTCACCGACAGGAAGCTCCTACAATGAGCAGTTCTTC	CASSWSPTGSSYNEQFF
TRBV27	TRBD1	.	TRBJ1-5	TGTGCCAGCAGTCGGACAGGGGGCAATCAGCCCCAGCATTTT	CASSRTGGNQPQHF
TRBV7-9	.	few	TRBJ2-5	TGTGCCAGCAGCCGACAAGAGACCCAGTACTTC	CASSRQETQYF
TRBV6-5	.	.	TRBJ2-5	TGTGCCAGCAGTTCCCAATTTCGCCTCCGGGAGACCCAGTACTTC	CASSSQFRLRETQYF
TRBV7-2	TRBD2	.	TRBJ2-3	TGTGCCAGCAGCCGAAGGCTAGCGGGGGGCACAGATACGCAGTATTTT	CASSRRLAGGTDTQYF
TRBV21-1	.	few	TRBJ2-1	TGTGCCAGCAGCAGACGGACAGGATACTCCTACAATGAGCAGTTCTTC	CASSRRTGYSYNEQFF
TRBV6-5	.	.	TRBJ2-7	TGTGCCAGCAGTTACGAAAGGTGGGGACGCGAGCAGTACTTC	CASSYERWGREQYF
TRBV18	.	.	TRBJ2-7	TGTGCCAGCTCACCCTCAACGGGGGCGTCGACCGAGCAGTACTTC	CASSPSTGASTEQYF
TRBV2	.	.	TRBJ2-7	TGTGCCAGCAGGCTCCGGGGGCCAGGCCACGTCGAGCAGTACTTC	CASRLRGPGHVEQYF
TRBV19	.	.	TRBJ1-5	TGTGCCAGTAGTAGCAGGACGGTTAGCAATCAGCCCCAGCATTTT	CASSSRTVSNQPQHF
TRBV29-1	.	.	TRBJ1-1	TGCAGCGTTTGTGCCGGCAGGGTCACTGAAGCTTTCTTT	CSVCAGRVTEAFF
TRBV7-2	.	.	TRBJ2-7	TGTGCCAGCAACCCGACCGGGATTTTCGAGCAGTACTTC	CASNPTGIFEQYF
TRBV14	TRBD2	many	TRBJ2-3	TGTGCCAGCAGCCAACAGCGGGGCTACACAGATACGCAGTATTTT	CASSQQRGYTDTQYF
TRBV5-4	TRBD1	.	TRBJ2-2	TGTGCCAGCAGGAGCAAGGACAGGGAAACCGGGGAGCTGTTTTTT	CASRSKDRETGELFF
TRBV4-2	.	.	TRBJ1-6	TGTGCCAGCAGCCAAGCACAGGAGGGATCACCCCTCCACTTT	CASSQAQEGSPLHF
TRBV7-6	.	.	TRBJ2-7	.	CASSRPSGRVSLYF
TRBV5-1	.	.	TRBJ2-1	TGCGCCAGCAGTCGGGGGCTCAACGGGACTCCCAAGGAGCAGTTCTTC	CASSRGLNGTPKEQFF
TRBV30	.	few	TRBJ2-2	TGTGCCTGGAGAGGGGGGAAACTAGGTACCGGGGAGCTGTTTTTT	CAWRGGKLGTGELFF
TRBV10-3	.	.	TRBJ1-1	TGTGCCACCCGAATGTTTTCAGGGGTCAACACTGAAGCTTTCTTT	CATRMFSGVNTEAFF
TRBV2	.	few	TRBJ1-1	TGTGCCAGCAGTGAAGAGGGCAGACTGAACACTGAAGCTTTCTTT	CASSEEGRLNTEAFF
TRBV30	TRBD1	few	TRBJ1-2	TGTGCCTGGAGTGGAGGAGGGGGCCACTATGGCTACACCTTC	CAWSGGGGHYGYTF
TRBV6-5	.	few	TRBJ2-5	TGTGCCAGCAGCTACGGGGGTAGGGAGACCCAGTACTTC	CASSYGGRETQYF
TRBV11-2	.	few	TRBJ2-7	TGTGCCAGCAGCTTAGATCGGCTGTCCTACGAGCAGTACTTC	CASSLDRLSYEQYF
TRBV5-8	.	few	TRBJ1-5	TGTGCCAGCAGCCTCCGGGGGAGCAATCAGCCCCAGCATTTT	CASSLRGSNQPQHF
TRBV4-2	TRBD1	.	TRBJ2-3	TGTGCCAGCAGCCAAGGTGGACAGGGCACAGATACGCAGTATTTT	CASSQGGQGTDTQYF
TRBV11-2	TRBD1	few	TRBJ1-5	TGTGCCAGCAGCTTAGACCGACAGGGAACAGAGCATTTT	CASSLDRQGTEHF
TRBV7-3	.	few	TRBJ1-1	TGTGCCAGCAGCTTAAGACAGATGAACACTGAAGCTTTCTTT	CASSLRQMNTEAFF
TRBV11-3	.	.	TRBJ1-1	TGTGCCAGCAGCTTAGCCCCCACCGCTGAAGCTTTCTTT	CASSLAPTAEAFF
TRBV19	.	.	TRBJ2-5	TGTGCCAGTAGTATCATAAACCAAGAGACCCAGTACTTC	CASSIINQETQYF
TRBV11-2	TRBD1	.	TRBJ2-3	TGTGCCAGCAGCCCCAGGGGGCGCACAGATACGCAGTATTTT	CASSPRGRTDTQYF
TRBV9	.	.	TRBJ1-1	TGTGCCAGCAGCGTAGGGGGAGGCCGCGACACTGAAGCTTTCTTT	CASSVGGGRDTEAFF
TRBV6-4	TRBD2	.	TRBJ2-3	TGTGCCAGCAGTGAAGGCGGGGGGGCCGTAGATACGCAGTATTTT	CASSEGGGAVDTQYF
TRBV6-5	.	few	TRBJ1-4	TGTGCCAGCAGGGGGGAGGGCTGGGGTGAAAAACTGTTTTTT	CASRGEGWGEKLFF
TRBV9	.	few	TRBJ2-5	TGTGCCAGCAGCGCCCTCACCCCCTCCGGCGGAGAGACCCAGTACTTC	CASSALTPSGGETQYF
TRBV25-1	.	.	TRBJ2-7	TGTGCCAGCAGTGAATCGGCAGTCCCCTACGAGCAGTACTTC	CASSESAVPYEQYF
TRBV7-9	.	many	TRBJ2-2	TGTGCCAGCAGGGGAACTAGCAACGGGGAGCTGTTTTTT	CASRGTSNGELFF
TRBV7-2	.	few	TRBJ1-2	TGTGCCAGCAGCTTAGATTTAGCTAACTATGGCTACACCTTC	CASSLDLANYGYTF
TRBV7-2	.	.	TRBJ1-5	TGTGCCAGCAGCTTACTACCCGCTCAGCCCCAGCATTTT	CASSLLPAQPQHF
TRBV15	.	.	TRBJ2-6	TGTGCCACCAGCAGAGATCCCCAGGCTGGGGCCAACGTCCTGACTTTC	CATSRDPQAGANVLTF
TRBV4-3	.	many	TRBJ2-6	TGCGCCAGCAGCCAAGATGGTCGGGCCCTCGCTACTGGGGCCAACGTCCTGACTTTC	CASSQDGRALATGANVLTF
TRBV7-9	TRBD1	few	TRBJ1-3	TGTGCCAGCAGCAAGCGACAGGGACAAGAAAACACCATATATTTT	CASSKRQGQENTIYF
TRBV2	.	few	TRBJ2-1	TGTGCCAGCAGTGAGCTAGTAACGGCGGACTACAATGAGCAGTTCTTC	CASSELVTADYNEQFF
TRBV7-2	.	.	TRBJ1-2	TGTGCCAGCAGCTTACGTTCGGAGCGCGGCTACACCTTC	CASSLRSERGYTF